These T cell receptor beta chains were read from a single sample in a study of blood T cell repertoires in COVID-19. TCRdb keeps only in-frame clones here, not all; method: immunoSEQ multiplex PCR. This sample yields 250,000 to 300,000 clones, of which roughly 90% are seen a single time; about 1.7% belongs to the top ten. Sequencing input: PBMCs or T cells enriched from blood (not recorded which). These receptors were collected from a woman aged 40 to 50 who had recovered from COVID-19. CDR3s include the opening cysteine and the closing phenylalanine or tryptophan.

CDR3aa: CASSQDGRFQDTQYF
v_gene: TRBV4-3
j_gene: TRBJ2-3

CDR3aa: CASSVRGDSGASEQYF
v_gene: TRBV9
j_gene: TRBJ2-7

CDR3aa: CASSLVQNNQPQHF
v_gene: TRBV7-8
j_gene: TRBJ1-5

CDR3aa: CASSSRGQYYGYTF
v_gene: TRBV5-6
j_gene: TRBJ1-2

CDR3aa: CASSRTGNSPLHF
v_gene: TRBV6-5
j_gene: TRBJ1-6

CDR3aa: CASKVRSTDTQYF
v_gene: TRBV12-3/TRBV12-4
j_gene: TRBJ2-3

CDR3aa: CAWSSGSGGADTQYF
v_gene: TRBV30
j_gene: TRBJ2-3

CDR3aa: CASSEKRGGTQYF
v_gene: TRBV6-1
j_gene: TRBJ2-3

CDR3aa: CAISASRGWEDQPQHF
v_gene: TRBV10-3
j_gene: TRBJ1-5

CDR3aa: CASSLAGTGGPYEQYF
v_gene: TRBV7-2
j_gene: TRBJ2-7

CDR3aa: CASSPRSAGKEYGYTF
v_gene: TRBV5-4
j_gene: TRBJ1-2

CDR3aa: CASSLGTSGRTLYPDTQYF
v_gene: TRBV7-2
j_gene: TRBJ2-3

CDR3aa: CASSQGRDRGETQYF
v_gene: TRBV3-1/TRBV3-2
j_gene: TRBJ2-5

CDR3aa: CASSRTSTGAANYGYTF
v_gene: TRBV11-2
j_gene: TRBJ1-2

CDR3aa: CASSFDRESEQFF
v_gene: TRBV7-2
j_gene: TRBJ2-1

CDR3aa: CASSGLGEGAETQYF
v_gene: TRBV9
j_gene: TRBJ2-5

CDR3aa: CSVTRYQGSYNEQFF
v_gene: TRBV29-1
j_gene: TRBJ2-1

CDR3aa: CASTPGQGLPQHF
v_gene: TRBV10-2
j_gene: TRBJ1-5

CDR3aa: CASSQGIRYEQYF
v_gene: TRBV4-2
j_gene: TRBJ2-7

CDR3aa: CASSHTSFRGTNEKLFF
v_gene: TRBV4-1
j_gene: TRBJ1-4

CDR3aa: CASRSQGSSYEQYF
v_gene: TRBV2
j_gene: TRBJ2-7

CDR3aa: CASSISGTGLQPQHF
v_gene: TRBV5-1
j_gene: TRBJ1-5

CDR3aa: CASSRLQASAETQYF
v_gene: TRBV7-2
j_gene: TRBJ2-5

CDR3aa: CASSLSGNTYNEQFF
v_gene: TRBV5-4
j_gene: TRBJ2-1

CDR3aa: CASSGTGAQPQHF
v_gene: TRBV2
j_gene: TRBJ1-5

CDR3aa: CASSPNQETQYF
v_gene: TRBV3-1/TRBV3-2
j_gene: TRBJ2-5

CDR3aa: CASSQGYMAGYTF
v_gene: TRBV4-1
j_gene: TRBJ1-2

CDR3aa: CASSYSPRERYNEQFF
v_gene: TRBV6-5
j_gene: TRBJ2-1

CDR3aa: CASGSTGTASTDTQYF
v_gene: TRBV12-5
j_gene: TRBJ2-3

CDR3aa: CASSQGQGASYEQYF
v_gene: TRBV7-9
j_gene: TRBJ2-7

CDR3aa: CASGYGQGREQYF
v_gene: TRBV12-5
j_gene: TRBJ2-7

CDR3aa: CASSPQGAGQPQHF
v_gene: TRBV18
j_gene: TRBJ1-5

CDR3aa: CASPDGAGIQETQYF
v_gene: TRBV4-2
j_gene: TRBJ2-5

CDR3aa: CAWSVRRRVSDTGELFF
v_gene: TRBV30
j_gene: TRBJ2-2

CDR3aa: CASSRSGTSGGGNLNEQFF
v_gene: TRBV4-1
j_gene: TRBJ2-1

CDR3aa: CAWSGLAGGRALEQFF
v_gene: TRBV30
j_gene: TRBJ2-1

CDR3aa: CASSPQSGYPLYGYTF
v_gene: TRBV28
j_gene: TRBJ1-2

CDR3aa: CASSIRDRGSRNQPQHF
v_gene: TRBV19
j_gene: TRBJ1-5

CDR3aa: CASSGTGAGELFF
v_gene: TRBV2
j_gene: TRBJ2-2

CDR3aa: CASSRETGVGYTF
v_gene: TRBV27
j_gene: TRBJ1-2

CDR3aa: CAISGGTSGVGEQFF
v_gene: TRBV10-3
j_gene: TRBJ2-1

CDR3aa: CASSRDRAGSPLHF
v_gene: TRBV18
j_gene: TRBJ1-6

CDR3aa: CASSFQTGEEKLFF
v_gene: TRBV7-2
j_gene: TRBJ1-4

CDR3aa: CASSPRDRSYEQYF
v_gene: TRBV19
j_gene: TRBJ2-7

CDR3aa: CASSHAPSRGQETQYF
v_gene: TRBV3-1/TRBV3-2
j_gene: TRBJ2-5

CDR3aa: CAISESRQGQGEQYF
v_gene: TRBV10-3
j_gene: TRBJ2-7

CDR3aa: CASREGDRAFSYNSPLHF
v_gene: TRBV10-1
j_gene: TRBJ1-6

CDR3aa: CASSSGQFNEKLFF
v_gene: TRBV5-1
j_gene: TRBJ1-4

CDR3aa: CASSQGSYNSPLHF
v_gene: TRBV14
j_gene: TRBJ1-6

CDR3aa: CNAGAGTGAEEGFF
v_gene: TRBV29-1
j_gene: TRBJ1-1

CDR3aa: CASSYGLLTDTQYF
v_gene: TRBV7-9
j_gene: TRBJ2-3

CDR3aa: CASSSTRFNEQFF
v_gene: TRBV11-3
j_gene: TRBJ2-1